This TCR beta chain originates from a study of T cell responses to AZD1222 COVID-19 vaccine. Method: immunoSEQ multiplex PCR; TCRdb's copy keeps in-frame clones and lacks some. The sample records approximately 28,000 clones, roughly 90% being singletons. Germline lookup yields CDR1 SGDLS and CDR2 YYNGEE. With 4 bases removed from V and 3 bases from J, the gap between germline ends came to 14 bases. CDR3 length equals 15 residues. The sequencing here drew on peripheral blood, taken 28 days after the second AZD1222 dose. The TCR sequence derives from an adult who received the AZD1222 COVID-19 vaccine. The chain uses TRBV9 and TRBJ1-5, with TRBD1 as a possible D gene (5 bases). CDR3 residues: CASSSRGSVNQPQHF. The CDR3 DNA sequence: TGTGCCAGCAGCTCCCGGGGGTCAGTCAATCAGCCCCAGCATTTT.